This T cell receptor (beta chain) emerged from a study of blood T cells in healthy people across ages. This clonotype was seen a handful of times. Its antigen is undetermined. This CDR3 spans 16 amino acids. Trimming at V came to 6 bases and at J to 8 bases, leaving 12 bases not matched to a gene. The germline V gene has CDR1 SGHRS and CDR2 YFSETQ. The individuals who served as donors were healthy Caucasians living in Russia, aged roughly 6 to 100. It was with a sample-barcoded 5' primer and a J-beta primer mix that a second PCR of about 6 to 12 cycles was run. A single record per CDR3 protein comes from TCRdb applying MiXCR to the 5' RACE reads. The data contain over 1,200,000 distinct CDR3 sequences, approximately 59% of them singletons. Study results and caveats: With donor CMV status unknown, expanded clonotype changes were possibly confounded. Long-lived donors exceeded aged donors in naive CD4+ cells and diversity. Per million T cells, TCR beta diversity dropped roughly linearly as age increased.

The TCR comes from a man between 18 and 29 years old in good health. V and J are TRBV5-1 and TRBJ2-1, with 12 bases matching TRBD1. Sequencing was performed on blood. In nucleotides, the CDR3 is TGCGCCAGCACCCAACCTGGGACAGGGGGCGCATATGAGCAGTTCTTC. Amino acids: CASTQPGTGGAYEQFF.